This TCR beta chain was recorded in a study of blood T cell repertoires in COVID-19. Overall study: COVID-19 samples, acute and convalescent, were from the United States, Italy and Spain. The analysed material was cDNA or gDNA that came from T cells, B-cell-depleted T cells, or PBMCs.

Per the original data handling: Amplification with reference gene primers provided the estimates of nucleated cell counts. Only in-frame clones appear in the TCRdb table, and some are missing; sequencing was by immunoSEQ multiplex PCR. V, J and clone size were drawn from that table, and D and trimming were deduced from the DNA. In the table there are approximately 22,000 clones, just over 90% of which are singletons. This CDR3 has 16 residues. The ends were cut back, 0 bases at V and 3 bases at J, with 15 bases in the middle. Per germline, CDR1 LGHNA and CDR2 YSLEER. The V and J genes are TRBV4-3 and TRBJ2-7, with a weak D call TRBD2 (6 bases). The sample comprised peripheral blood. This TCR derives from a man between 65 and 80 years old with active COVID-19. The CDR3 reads CASSQEGRTEFYEQYF. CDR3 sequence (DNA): TGCGCCAGCAGCCAAGAAGGGAGGACTGAGTTCTACGAGCAGTACTTC.